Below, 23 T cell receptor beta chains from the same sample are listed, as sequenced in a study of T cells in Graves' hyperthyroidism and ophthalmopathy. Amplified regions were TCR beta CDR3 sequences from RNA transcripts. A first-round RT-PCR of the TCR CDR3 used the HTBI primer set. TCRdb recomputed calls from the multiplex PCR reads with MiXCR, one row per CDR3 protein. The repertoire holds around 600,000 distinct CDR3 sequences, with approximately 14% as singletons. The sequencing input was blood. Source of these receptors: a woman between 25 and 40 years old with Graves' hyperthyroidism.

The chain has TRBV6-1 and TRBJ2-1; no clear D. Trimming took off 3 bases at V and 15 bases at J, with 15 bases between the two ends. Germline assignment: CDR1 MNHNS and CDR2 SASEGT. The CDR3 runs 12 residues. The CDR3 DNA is TGTGCCAGCAGTGACGGTCAACGCCTGGGGTTCTTC. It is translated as CASSDGQRLGFF.

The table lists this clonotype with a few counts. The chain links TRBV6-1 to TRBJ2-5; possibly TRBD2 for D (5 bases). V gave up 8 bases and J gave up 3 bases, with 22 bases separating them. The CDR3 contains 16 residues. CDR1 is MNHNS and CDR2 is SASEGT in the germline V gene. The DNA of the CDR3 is TGTGCCAGCCGCAAGGCTAGCCCACGACGAGAAGAGACCCAGTACTTC. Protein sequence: CASRKASPRREETQYF.

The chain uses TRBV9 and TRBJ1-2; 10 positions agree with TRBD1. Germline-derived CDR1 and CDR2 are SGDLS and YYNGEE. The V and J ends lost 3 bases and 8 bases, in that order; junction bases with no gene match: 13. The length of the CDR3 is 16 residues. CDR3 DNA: TGTGCCAGCAGCGACCCCGGGACAGGGGAAACTCGCGGCTACACCTTC. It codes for CASSDPGTGETRGYTF.

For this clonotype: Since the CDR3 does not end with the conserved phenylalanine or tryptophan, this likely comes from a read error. The chain's CDR3 is CASSSTYATEAFL. The CDR3 DNA reads TGTGCCAGCAGCTCGACTTACGCCACTGAAGCTTTCCTT. The rearrangement joins TRBV7-3 to TRBJ1-1; unclear D gene. CDR3 size: 13 residues. The germline gives CDR1 SGHTA, CDR2 FQGTGA. Between the trimmed V and J ends, which lost 4 bases and 4 bases, there was a span of 10 bases.

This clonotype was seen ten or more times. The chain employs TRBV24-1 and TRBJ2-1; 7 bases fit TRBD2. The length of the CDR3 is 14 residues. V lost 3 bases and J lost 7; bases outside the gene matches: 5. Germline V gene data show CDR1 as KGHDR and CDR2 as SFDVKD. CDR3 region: CATSDRGSGNEQFF. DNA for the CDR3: TGTGCCACCAGTGATCGCGGGAGTGGAAATGAGCAGTTCTTC.

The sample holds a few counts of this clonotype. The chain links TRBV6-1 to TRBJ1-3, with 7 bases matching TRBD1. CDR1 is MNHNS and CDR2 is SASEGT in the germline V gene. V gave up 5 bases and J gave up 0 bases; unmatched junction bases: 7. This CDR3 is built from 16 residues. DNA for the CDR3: TGTGCCAGCAGTAAACAGGGGCTCAGCTCTGGAAACACCATATATTTT. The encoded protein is CASSKQGLSSGNTIYF.

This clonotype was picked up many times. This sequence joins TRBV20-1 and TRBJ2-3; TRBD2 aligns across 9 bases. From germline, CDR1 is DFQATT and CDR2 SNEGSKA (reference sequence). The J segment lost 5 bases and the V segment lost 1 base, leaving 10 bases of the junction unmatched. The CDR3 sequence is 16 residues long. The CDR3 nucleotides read TGCAGTGCTAGAGTCCTTAGCGGGAGTGAGGTAGATACGCAGTATTTT. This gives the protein CSARVLSGSEVDTQYF.

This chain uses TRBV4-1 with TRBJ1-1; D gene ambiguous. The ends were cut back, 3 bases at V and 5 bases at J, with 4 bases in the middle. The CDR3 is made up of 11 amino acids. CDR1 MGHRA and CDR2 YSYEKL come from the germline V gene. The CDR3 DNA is TGCGCCAGCAGCCAGGATACTGAAGCTTTCTTT. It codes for CASSQDTEAFF.

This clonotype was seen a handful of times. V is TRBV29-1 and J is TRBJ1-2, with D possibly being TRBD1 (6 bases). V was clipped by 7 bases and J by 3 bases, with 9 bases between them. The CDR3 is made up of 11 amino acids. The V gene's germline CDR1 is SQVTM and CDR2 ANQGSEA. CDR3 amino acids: CSGRGDYGYTF. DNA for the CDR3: TGCAGCGGGAGGGGGGACTATGGCTACACCTTC.

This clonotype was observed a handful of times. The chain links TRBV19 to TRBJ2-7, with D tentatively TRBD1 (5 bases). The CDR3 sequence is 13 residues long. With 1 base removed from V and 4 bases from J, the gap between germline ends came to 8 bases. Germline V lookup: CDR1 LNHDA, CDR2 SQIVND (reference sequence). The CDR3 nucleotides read TGTGCCAGTAGTATAGGCAGGGCGTACGAGCAGTACTTC. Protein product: CASSIGRAYEQYF.

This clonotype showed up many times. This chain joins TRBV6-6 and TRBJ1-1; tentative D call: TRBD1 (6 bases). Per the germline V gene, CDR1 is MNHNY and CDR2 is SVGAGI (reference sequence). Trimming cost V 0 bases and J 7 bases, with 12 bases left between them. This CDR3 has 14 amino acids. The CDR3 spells CASSYSDRRIEAFF. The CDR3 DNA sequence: TGTGCCAGCAGTTACTCAGACAGGAGAATTGAAGCTTTCTTT.

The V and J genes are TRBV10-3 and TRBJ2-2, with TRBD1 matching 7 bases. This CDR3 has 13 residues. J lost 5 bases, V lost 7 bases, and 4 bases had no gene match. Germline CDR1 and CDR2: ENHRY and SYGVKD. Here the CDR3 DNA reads TGTGCCATCAAAGGGACAGCTACCGGGGAGCTGTTTTTT. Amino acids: CAIKGTATGELFF.

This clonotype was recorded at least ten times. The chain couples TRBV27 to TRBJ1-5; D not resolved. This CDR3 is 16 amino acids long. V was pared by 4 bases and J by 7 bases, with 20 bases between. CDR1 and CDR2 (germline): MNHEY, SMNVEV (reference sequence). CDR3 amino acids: CASSSIREGSSQPQHF. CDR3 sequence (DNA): TGTGCCAGCAGTTCAATAAGGGAAGGGTCCTCACAGCCCCAGCATTTT.

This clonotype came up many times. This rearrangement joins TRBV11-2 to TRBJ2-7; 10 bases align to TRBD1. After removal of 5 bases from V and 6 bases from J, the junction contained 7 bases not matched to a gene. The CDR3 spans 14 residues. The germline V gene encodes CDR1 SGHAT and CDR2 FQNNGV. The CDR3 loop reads CASSHDRGRGEQYF. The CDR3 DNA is TGTGCCAGCAGCCATGACAGGGGGCGCGGCGAGCAGTACTTC.

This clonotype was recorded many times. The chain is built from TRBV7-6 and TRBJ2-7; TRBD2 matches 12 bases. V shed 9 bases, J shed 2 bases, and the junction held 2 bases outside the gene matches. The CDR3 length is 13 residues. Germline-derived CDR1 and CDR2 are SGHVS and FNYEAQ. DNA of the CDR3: TGTGCCAGTGGACTAGCGGGAACCTACGAGCAGTACTTC. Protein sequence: CASGLAGTYEQYF.

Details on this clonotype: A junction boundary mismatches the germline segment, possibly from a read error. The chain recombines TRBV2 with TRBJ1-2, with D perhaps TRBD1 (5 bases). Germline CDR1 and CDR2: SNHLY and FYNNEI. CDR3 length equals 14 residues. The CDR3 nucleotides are TGTGCCAGCAAGGGTGAGACAGCCCCACGAGGCTTCACCTTC. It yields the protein CASKGETAPRGFTF.

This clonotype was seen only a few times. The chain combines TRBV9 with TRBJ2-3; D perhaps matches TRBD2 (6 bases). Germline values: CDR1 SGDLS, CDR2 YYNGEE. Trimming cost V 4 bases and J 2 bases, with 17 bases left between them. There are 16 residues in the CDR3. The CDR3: CASSRSEGSYTDTQYF. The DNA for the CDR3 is TGTGCCAGCAGCCGTTCGGAGGGTTCTTACACAGATACGCAGTATTTT.

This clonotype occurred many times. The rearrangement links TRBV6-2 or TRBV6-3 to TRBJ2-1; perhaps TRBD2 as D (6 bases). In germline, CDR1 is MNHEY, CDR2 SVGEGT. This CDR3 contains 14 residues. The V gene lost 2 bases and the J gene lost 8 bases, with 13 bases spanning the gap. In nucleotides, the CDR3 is TGTGCCAGCAGTTACGCCTTCGGGAGCTATGAGCAGTTCTTC. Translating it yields CASSYAFGSYEQFF.

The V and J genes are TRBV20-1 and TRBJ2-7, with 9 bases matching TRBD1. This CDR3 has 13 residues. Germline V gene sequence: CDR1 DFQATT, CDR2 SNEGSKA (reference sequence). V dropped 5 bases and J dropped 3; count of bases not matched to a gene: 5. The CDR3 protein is CSAQGQGFYEQYF. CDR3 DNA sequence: TGCAGTGCTCAAGGACAGGGGTTCTACGAGCAGTACTTC.

CDR3 nucleotide sequence: TGTGCCAGCAGTTTCTCTAGCGGGACAATCTCCTACGAGCAGTACTTC. It specifies CASSFSSGTISYEQYF. The chain recombines TRBV27 with TRBJ2-7; 9 bases line up with TRBD2. Unmatched junction bases numbered 6, after V lost 3 bases and J lost 0 bases. Germline loops: CDR1 MNHEY, CDR2 SMNVEV (reference sequence). The CDR3 spans 16 residues.

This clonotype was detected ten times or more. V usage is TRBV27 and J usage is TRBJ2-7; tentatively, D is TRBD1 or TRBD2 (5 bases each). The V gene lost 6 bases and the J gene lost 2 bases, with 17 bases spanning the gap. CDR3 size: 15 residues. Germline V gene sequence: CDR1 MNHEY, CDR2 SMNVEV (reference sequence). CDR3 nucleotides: TGTGCCAGCAGCCCAGCGCAGGGACCCCCCTACGAGCAGTACTTC. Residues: CASSPAQGPPYEQYF.

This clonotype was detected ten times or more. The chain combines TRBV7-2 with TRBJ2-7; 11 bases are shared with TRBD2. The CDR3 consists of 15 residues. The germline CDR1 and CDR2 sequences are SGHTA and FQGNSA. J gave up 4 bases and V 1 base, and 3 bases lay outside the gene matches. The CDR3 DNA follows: TGTGCCAGCAGCTTAGACGGACTAGCGGGTTACGAGCAGTACTTC. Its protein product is CASSLDGLAGYEQYF.

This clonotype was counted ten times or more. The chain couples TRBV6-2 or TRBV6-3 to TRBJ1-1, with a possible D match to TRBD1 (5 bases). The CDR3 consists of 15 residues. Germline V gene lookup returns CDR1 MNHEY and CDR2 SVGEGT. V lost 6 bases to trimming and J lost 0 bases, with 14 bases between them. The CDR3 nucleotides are TGTGCCAGCAGACAACGGGACCTTCTGAACACTGAAGCTTTCTTT. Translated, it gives CASRQRDLLNTEAFF.